What follows are 8 T cell receptor beta chains derived from one specimen sequenced in a study of OX40 agonist ivuxolimab in advanced cancers. Assay: immunoSEQ multiplex PCR; the TCRdb copy retains only in-frame clones and omits some. The top ten clones hold roughly 28% of a sample with over 45,000 clones, approximately 90% of them seen once. Sample: CD4+ or CD8+ T cells sorted from blood, taken in a trial of the OX40 agonist ivuxolimab. The receptors stem from an adult with an advanced solid tumor such as melanoma, head and neck, liver or kidney cancer.

This CDR3 reads CAISDRARNEQFF. In DNA, the CDR3 is TGTGCCATTTCGGACAGGGCACGCAATGAGCAGTTCTTC. V and J are TRBV15 and TRBJ2-1, with TRBD1 matching over 8 bases. The CDR3 consists of 13 residues. V lost 10 bases and J lost 6; bases outside the gene matches: 8. Germline V gives CDR1 LNHNV, CDR2 YYDKDF (reference sequence).

The V gene is TRBV7-9, the J gene TRBJ2-7, with D maybe TRBD1 (6 bases). Germline V gene data show CDR1 as SEHNR and CDR2 as FQNEAQ (reference sequence). CDR3 length equals 13 residues. Trimming removed 5 bases from V and 6 bases from J, with 14 bases in between. Here the CDR3 reads CASSDTGSGEQYF. The CDR3 DNA follows: TGTGCCAGCAGCGATACAGGGTCCGGCGAGCAGTACTTC.

This clone is medium-sized. The chain is built from TRBV9 and TRBJ2-2, with 8 nucleotides matching TRBD1. The trim removed 3 bases at V and 3 bases at J, leaving 7 bases unmatched. The CDR3 runs 16 residues. CDR1 SGDLS and CDR2 YYNGEE come from the germline V gene. The DNA of the CDR3 is TGTGCCAGCAGCGGACGACAGGGGCTCGACACCGGGGAGCTGTTTTTT. Translation: CASSGRQGLDTGELFF. The full variable domain, completed using reference TRBV9 and TRBJ2-2, is DSGVTQTPKHLITATGQRVTLRCSPRSGDLSVYWYQQSLDQGLQFLIQYYNGEERAKGNILERFSAQQFPDLHSELNLSSLELGDSALYFCASSGRQGLDTGELFFGEGSRLTVL.

The rearrangement uses TRBV6-5 and TRBJ2-7; TRBD2 agrees at 11 bases. Unmatched junction bases numbered 4, after V lost 0 bases and J lost 6 bases. This CDR3 spans 15 amino acids. Germline V gives CDR1 MNHEY, CDR2 SVGAGI. CDR3 DNA sequence: TGTGCCAGCAGTTACTCTGGCGGACTAGCGGGCGAGCAGTACTTC. Translation: CASSYSGGLAGEQYF.

This rearrangement joins TRBV7-9 to TRBJ2-5; D unresolved. The last part of the DNA fits TRBJ2-7 better; the J call may be wrong. Germline CDR1 is SEHNR and CDR2 is FQNEAQ (reference sequence). This CDR3 comprises 13 residues. This chain's CDR3 is CASSPSSSYEQYF. The CDR3 nucleotides read TGTGCCAGCAGCCCCTCTTCCTCCTACGAGCAGTACTTC.

This sequence joins TRBV13 and TRBJ2-2, with TRBD2 identical over 10 bases. This CDR3 is built from 16 residues. The V gene's germline CDR1 is PRHDT and CDR2 FYEKMQ (reference sequence). V lost 0 bases and J lost 6; bases outside the gene matches: 4. Here the CDR3 reads CASSLGPAGGPGELFF. As DNA, the CDR3 is TGTGCCAGCAGCTTAGGTCCAGCGGGAGGGCCCGGGGAGCTGTTTTTT.

This clone has a single count. The V call is TRBV15, the J call TRBJ2-1, with 8 bases aligning to TRBD1. This CDR3 is built from 14 residues. Per germline, CDR1 LNHNV and CDR2 YYDKDF (reference sequence). V dropped 8 bases and J dropped 2; count of bases not matched to a gene: 5. The CDR3, as DNA: TGTGCCACCCGAGACAGGGGAGCCTACAATGAGCAGTTCTTC. It translates to CATRDRGAYNEQFF.

This chain joins TRBV7-3 and TRBJ2-2, with D unresolved. Trimming left V 5 bases short and J 7 bases short, with 11 bases between. CDR3 length equals 13 residues. Germline V gene lookup returns CDR1 SGHTA and CDR2 FQGTGA. In DNA form, the CDR3 reads TGTGCCAGCAGCCCTCACGGGCGCGGGGAGCTGTTTTTT. Translated: CASSPHGRGELFF.